The 19 T cell receptor beta chains below all came from one sample that was sequenced in a study of regulatory T cells in long-lasting Graves disease. The time point here: persistent/refractory GD, antithyroid drugs over 5 years with positive TRAb. From RNA extracted from PBMCs, the TCR library was made. According to the study, TCR beta libraries were built with iRepertoire HTBI primers and CDR3-region Arm-PCR. TCRdb reanalysed the multiplex PCR reads using MiXCR and keeps one entry per CDR3 protein. The sample holds around 510,000 distinct CDR3 sequences, around 20% seen once. The sequencing used peripheral blood mononuclear cells (PBMCs), collected when the disease was refractory, from a patient treated with antithyroid drugs. These receptors all stem from a female donor with Graves disease.

This clonotype was picked up many times. The rearrangement uses TRBV7-9 and TRBJ2-7; maybe TRBD2 (5 bases). Trimming pared 5 bases from V and 7 bases from J, leaving 15 bases between. This CDR3 is built from 13 residues. From germline, CDR1 is SEHNR and CDR2 FQNEAQ (reference sequence). This chain's CDR3 is CASSPLEGVEQYF. The CDR3 nucleotides are TGTGCCAGCAGCCCGCTCGAGGGTGTGGAGCAGTACTTC.

This clonotype turned up a few times. The V gene is TRBV19, the J gene TRBJ1-2; D uncertain. Per the germline V gene, CDR1 is LNHDA and CDR2 is SQIVND (reference sequence). The CDR3 extends over 12 amino acids. Trimming shortened V by 3 bases and J by 0 bases, and 2 bases separated the two germline ends. The DNA of the CDR3 is TGTGCCAGTAGTATGGCTAACTATGGCTACACCTTC. It translates to CASSMANYGYTF.

The rearrangement links TRBV14 to TRBJ2-7; maybe TRBD1 (5 bases). This CDR3 contains 13 residues. Trimming pared 3 bases from V and 7 bases from J, leaving 13 bases between. In germline, CDR1 is SGHDN, CDR2 FVKESK. The CDR3 is CASSHGRVGEQYF. DNA for the CDR3: TGTGCCAGCAGCCATGGCAGGGTGGGAGAGCAGTACTTC.

This clonotype occurred many times. This chain connects TRBV27 to TRBJ2-5, with 13 bases lining up with TRBD2. Per germline, CDR1 MNHEY and CDR2 SMNVEV (reference sequence). The CDR3 covers 16 residues. Trimming removed 6 bases from V and 4 bases from J; junction bases left unmatched: 8. The CDR3 sequence: CASSPLLAGGRETQYF. CDR3 nucleotide sequence: TGTGCCAGCAGCCCACTACTAGCGGGAGGGCGAGAGACCCAGTACTTC.

The chain employs TRBV12-3 or TRBV12-4 and TRBJ1-6; 8 positions match TRBD1. V was clipped by 6 bases and J by 11 bases; unmatched bases: 6. CDR3 length: 13 residues. Here the CDR3 DNA reads TGTGCCAGCAGCGGACAGGGAACGGCACCCCTCCACTTT. This gives the protein CASSGQGTAPLHF.

This clonotype came up a few times. The rearrangement uses TRBV5-1 and TRBJ2-5; D call uncertain. V was trimmed by 1 base and J by 4 bases, leaving 11 bases between them. There are 14 residues in the CDR3. CDR1 SGHRS and CDR2 YFSETQ come from the germline V gene. The CDR3 DNA sequence: TGCGCCAGCAGCTTGAAGGGAATCGCAGAGACCCAGTACTTC. This gives the protein CASSLKGIAETQYF.

The CDR3 region is CASSIDVGSSYNEQFF. The CDR3 nucleotides read TGTGCCAGTAGTATAGATGTGGGAAGCTCCTACAATGAGCAGTTCTTC. This chain links TRBV19 with TRBJ2-1; D unclear. The germline V and J ends were trimmed by 0 bases and 0 bases, with 9 bases remaining between them. CDR3 size: 16 residues. Germline values: CDR1 LNHDA, CDR2 SQIVND (reference sequence).

This clonotype was seen a handful of times. The chain joins TRBV5-1 to TRBJ2-7, with 8 nucleotides matching TRBD2. In germline, CDR1 is SGHRS, CDR2 YFSETQ. The V gene end was trimmed by 4 bases and the J gene end by 2 bases; junction bases not matched to a gene: 11. The CDR3 totals 16 residues. CDR3 protein: CASSPSGRLGTYEQYF. In DNA, the CDR3 is TGCGCCAGCAGCCCCAGCGGGAGACTCGGAACCTACGAGCAGTACTTC.

The chain joins TRBV4-3 to TRBJ2-7; 13 bases align to TRBD2. Trimming took 4 bases from V and 5 from J; bases not matched to a gene: 8. The length of the CDR3 is 16 residues. The germline gives CDR1 LGHNA, CDR2 YSLEER. In nucleotides, the CDR3 is TGCGCCAGCAGCCCGGTACTAGCGGGAGGGCCAAACGAGCAGTACTTC. Translating it yields CASSPVLAGGPNEQYF.

This clonotype was detected a few times. The V and J genes are TRBV5-5 and TRBJ1-3, with 7 positions matching TRBD1. From germline, CDR1 is SGHKS and CDR2 YYEKEE (reference sequence). This CDR3 is 15 amino acids long. V was clipped by 0 bases and J by 2 bases; unmatched bases: 2. CDR3 protein: CASSLADRTGNTIYF. The CDR3 DNA follows: TGTGCCAGCAGCTTGGCGGACAGGACTGGAAACACCATATATTTT.

This clonotype was detected only a few times. The chain uses TRBV6-6 and TRBJ2-7, with D hard to call. V lost 0 bases and J lost 2, with 8 bases in between. The CDR3 spans 14 residues. Germline assignment: CDR1 MNHNY and CDR2 SVGAGI (reference sequence). The CDR3 spells CASSYSAGTYEQYF. In DNA form, the CDR3 reads TGTGCCAGCAGTTACTCGGCCGGTACCTACGAGCAGTACTTC.

V is TRBV25-1 and J is TRBJ2-5; 10 bases match TRBD1. The CDR3 is 15 amino acids. Germline lookup yields CDR1 MGHDK and CDR2 SYGVNS. V dropped 4 bases and J dropped 4; count of bases not matched to a gene: 6. The CDR3 bases are TGTGCCAGCAGTGCCGGGACAGGGGCCCGAGAGACCCAGTACTTC. Translated: CASSAGTGARETQYF.

The chain has TRBV30 and TRBJ2-7; D may correspond to TRBD1 or TRBD2 (5 bases each). The germline CDR1 and CDR2 sequences are GTSNPN and SVGIG (reference sequence). Trimming left V 2 bases short and J 4 bases short, with 15 bases between. The CDR3 length is 14 residues. DNA for the CDR3: TGTGCCTGGAGTAACCGGGACGGAATATACGAGCAGTACTTC. Its protein is CAWSNRDGIYEQYF. Using reference TRBV30 and TRBJ2-7 for the parts outside the CDR3, the full variable domain is SQTIHQWPATLVQPVGSPLSLECTVEGTSNPNLYWYRQAAGRGLQLLFYSVGIGQISSEVPQNLSASRPQDRQFILSSKKLLLSDSGFYLCAWSNRDGIYEQYFGPGTRLTVT.

This clonotype turned up a few times. This sequence joins TRBV7-9 and TRBJ2-7; D is tentatively TRBD1 or TRBD2 (5 bases each). Per the germline V gene, CDR1 is SEHNR and CDR2 is FQNEAQ (reference sequence). The V gene lost 3 bases and the J gene lost 1 base, with 28 bases spanning the gap. The CDR3 has 20 residues. This CDR3 is CASSFGIGGQTGTQSYEQYF. As DNA, the CDR3 is TGTGCCAGCAGCTTCGGGATTGGTGGGCAGACCGGGACCCAGTCCTACGAGCAGTACTTC. The full variable domain, rest sourced from reference TRBV7-9 and TRBJ2-7, is DTGVSQNPRHKITKRGQNVTFRCDPISEHNRLYWYRQTLGQGPEFLTYFQNEAQLEKSRLLSDRFSAERPKGSFSTLEIQRTEQGDSAMYLCASSFGIGGQTGTQSYEQYFGPGTRLTVT.

There are a few counts of this clonotype. This chain links TRBV20-1 with TRBJ2-2; D call uncertain. Germline CDR1 is DFQATT and CDR2 is SNEGSKA (reference sequence). The CDR3 extends over 14 amino acids. The V gene lost 0 bases and the J gene lost 4 bases, with 9 bases spanning the gap. The CDR3 here is CSAREDALTGELFF. The CDR3 nucleotides read TGCAGTGCTAGAGAGGACGCACTCACCGGGGAGCTGTTTTTT.

This clonotype was seen a few times. The rearrangement uses TRBV19 and TRBJ2-7, with 11 bases lining up with TRBD2. CDR3 length: 14 residues. Germline CDR1 and CDR2: LNHDA and SQIVND (reference sequence). After removal of 4 bases from V and 7 bases from J, the junction contained 6 bases not matched to a gene. The DNA for the CDR3 is TGTGCCAGTAGTAAAACTAGCGGGAGACGTGAGCAGTACTTC. Translating it yields CASSKTSGRREQYF.

On this clonotype: This may arise from a read error, as a much more abundant clone is one base away. The chain joins TRBV20-1 to TRBJ2-2, with 10 bases matching TRBD2. Germline values: CDR1 DFQATT, CDR2 SNEGSKA (reference sequence). The CDR3 sequence is 15 residues long. CDR3 coding DNA: TGCGGTGCTAGAAGCCTAGCGGGAGTTAACGGGGAGCTGTTTTTT. It is translated as CGARSLAGVNGELFF.

This clonotype showed up many times. The V and J genes are TRBV2 and TRBJ1-1; D gene unclear. The length of the CDR3 is 14 residues. Per germline, CDR1 SNHLY and CDR2 FYNNEI. V was clipped by 6 bases and J by 1 base, with 12 bases between them. The CDR3 DNA reads as TGTGCCAGCAGAGGCCTGGTTGGGAACACTGAAGCTTTCTTT. Protein product: CASRGLVGNTEAFF.

This clonotype was found many times. The CDR3 sequence is CSARGGAAGYTF. The CDR3 nucleotides are TGCAGTGCTAGAGGGGGGGCCGCGGGCTACACCTTC. The chain links TRBV20-1 to TRBJ1-2, with a weak D call TRBD1 (6 bases). V was clipped by 1 base and J by 8 bases, with 11 bases between them. CDR1 is DFQATT and CDR2 is SNEGSKA in the germline V gene (reference sequence). The CDR3 is made up of 12 amino acids.